Below, 32 T cell receptor beta chains from the same sample are listed, as sequenced in a study of T cell responses to AZD1222 COVID-19 vaccine. TCRdb's table, derived via immunoSEQ multiplex PCR, lists solely in-frame clones and lacks some. The sample lists over 100,000 clones, approximately 86% occurring once. The material was peripheral blood, obtained on day 0 of AZD1222 vaccination. The receptors were sampled from an adult in good health.

The chain links TRBV5-5 to TRBJ1-2; maybe TRBD1 (6 bases). This CDR3 spans 15 amino acids. Germline loops: CDR1 SGHKS, CDR2 YYEKEE (reference sequence). Trimming took 0 bases from V and 1 from J, leaving 10 bases between them. This chain's CDR3 is CASSLDSGVNYGYTF. In DNA form, the CDR3 reads TGTGCCAGCAGCTTGGATTCAGGGGTTAACTATGGCTACACCTTC.

The chain uses TRBV21-1 and TRBJ2-7; TRBD1 reflects the table's D call only, with no check against the DNA. TRBV21-1 constitutes a pseudogene. The CDR3 runs 15 residues. The CDR3 loop is CASSKIHRGRYEQYF. The DNA of the CDR3 is TGTGCCAGCAGCAAAATCCACAGGGGCCGCTACGAGCAGTACTTC.

The V and J genes are TRBV30 and TRBJ1-1; D ambiguous. The CDR3 has 12 residues. The germline gives CDR1 GTSNPN, CDR2 SVGIG (reference sequence). Trimming stripped 3 bases from V and 1 base from J, with 6 bases between. DNA for the CDR3: TGTGCCTGGAGGGATTGGAACACTGAAGCTTTCTTT. Protein: CAWRDWNTEAFF.

The chain uses TRBV30 and TRBJ2-3; D perhaps matches TRBD2 (6 bases). Germline V gene sequence: CDR1 GTSNPN, CDR2 SVGIG (reference sequence). Trimming removed 3 bases at V and 2 bases at J, with 12 bases between. The CDR3 consists of 14 residues. The CDR3 DNA sequence: TGTGCCTGGAGGGGACTGACTCCCACAGATACGCAGTATTTT. Protein sequence: CAWRGLTPTDTQYF.

The chain combines TRBV21-1 with TRBJ1-1; the table's TRBD1 call for D was not verified on the DNA. TRBV21-1 is given as a pseudogene. The CDR3 totals 16 residues. This CDR3 is CASSAYQADGSTEAFF. The CDR3 coding sequence is TGTGCCAGCAGCGCTTACCAGGCAGATGGGTCGACTGAAGCTTTCTTT.

This chain joins TRBV2 and TRBJ1-1; a weak D match, TRBD1 (6 bases). Trimming left V 6 bases short and J 5 bases short, with 10 bases between. Germline assignment: CDR1 SNHLY and CDR2 FYNNEI. The CDR3 runs to 12 residues. The CDR3 protein is CASRTQGTEAFF. In DNA, the CDR3 is TGTGCCAGCAGGACTCAGGGGACTGAAGCTTTCTTT.

The chain carries TRBV28 and TRBJ1-2; no reliable D call. This CDR3 contains 14 residues. Germline lookup yields CDR1 MDHEN and CDR2 SYDVKM. The V gene lost 5 bases and the J gene lost 4 bases, with 14 bases spanning the gap. CDR3 sequence reads: CASSPHSEFYGYTF. DNA of the CDR3: TGTGCCAGCAGTCCCCATTCAGAATTCTATGGCTACACCTTC.

The rearrangement uses TRBV5-1 and TRBJ2-7, with 7 bases matching TRBD1. The germline V gene encodes CDR1 SGHRS and CDR2 YFSETQ. Unmatched junction bases numbered 8, after V lost 3 bases and J lost 2 bases. This CDR3 comprises 15 residues. DNA for the CDR3: TGCGCCAGCAGCTCGGGACAAGACAGGGCCTACGAGCAGTACTTC. The encoded protein is CASSSGQDRAYEQYF.

The chain has TRBV11-2 and TRBJ2-3; no clear D gene. The CDR3 runs 12 residues. Germline loops: CDR1 SGHAT, CDR2 FQNNGV. V lost 4 bases, J lost 6 bases, and 8 bases lay in between. The CDR3 is CASSSWMDTQYF. The CDR3 DNA reads as TGTGCCAGCAGCTCTTGGATGGATACGCAGTATTTT.

This rearrangement joins TRBV28 to TRBJ2-7; D is undetermined. CDR3 length: 11 amino acids. Germline values: CDR1 MDHEN, CDR2 SYDVKM. V was clipped by 6 bases and J by 4 bases, with 7 bases between them. CDR3 coding DNA: TGTGCCAGCAGCTCCATATACGAGCAGTACTTC. Encoded protein: CASSSIYEQYF.

The rearrangement links TRBV2 to TRBJ2-7; tentative D call: TRBD1 (5 bases). Germline values: CDR1 SNHLY, CDR2 FYNNEI. The V end was cut by 2 bases, the J end by 2 bases, with 10 bases between. This CDR3 spans 14 amino acids. The CDR3 nucleotides read TGTGCCAGCAGTGAATCCCCAGGGCCCTACGAGCAGTACTTC. This gives the protein CASSESPGPYEQYF.

The rearrangement joins TRBV24-1 to TRBJ2-2; D may be TRBD1 (6 bases). Germline loops: CDR1 KGHDR, CDR2 SFDVKD. The CDR3 contains 14 residues. V was pared by 6 bases and J by 1 base, with 8 bases between. The CDR3 here is CATSWGQNTGELFF. DNA for the CDR3: TGTGCCACCAGTTGGGGGCAGAACACCGGGGAGCTGTTTTTT.

The rearrangement joins TRBV7-2 to TRBJ2-7; D is undetermined. Germline-derived CDR1 and CDR2 are SGHTA and FQGNSA. This CDR3 contains 13 residues. Trimming removed 2 bases from V and 3 bases from J, with 8 bases in between. CDR3 nucleotides: TGTGCCAGCAGCTTAAGCCGAAACTACGAGCAGTACTTC. It is translated as CASSLSRNYEQYF.

The chain is built from TRBV12-3 or TRBV12-4 and TRBJ2-5, with 7 bases that match TRBD1. With V trimmed by 5 bases and J by 5 bases, 5 bases remained unmatched. The length of the CDR3 is 13 residues. The CDR3 protein is CASSDDRAETQYF. CDR3 nucleotide sequence: TGTGCCAGCAGTGACGACAGGGCGGAGACCCAGTACTTC.

This rearrangement joins TRBV21-1 to TRBJ1-1; the D call TRBD1 from the table was never checked on the DNA. TRBV21-1 corresponds to a pseudogene. CDR3 size: 15 residues. The CDR3 here is CASSKAYRAEAEAFF. DNA for the CDR3: TGTGCCAGCAGCAAAGCTTACAGGGCCGAGGCTGAAGCTTTCTTT.

V is TRBV30 and J is TRBJ2-3; D uncertain. Germline loops: CDR1 GTSNPN, CDR2 SVGIG (reference sequence). V lost 5 bases, J lost 6 bases, and 18 bases lay in between. The CDR3 spans 14 residues. The CDR3 reads CAWGRTGSPDTQYF. CDR3 nucleotide sequence: TGTGCCTGGGGACGCACTGGCTCACCGGATACGCAGTATTTT.

This clone was observed a single time. The genes are TRBV28 and TRBJ1-2, with 7 bases aligning to TRBD1. Germline V CDR1 and CDR2: MDHEN, SYDVKM. J was trimmed by 0 bases and V by 5 bases; bases with no gene match: 6. The CDR3 totals 15 residues. The CDR3 sequence is CASSPGTASNYGYTF. CDR3 coding DNA: TGTGCCAGCAGTCCTGGGACAGCCTCTAACTATGGCTACACCTTC.

V gene TRBV7-2 combines with J gene TRBJ1-6; D is unresolved. Trimming cost V 4 bases and J 8 bases, with 6 bases left between them. The germline gives CDR1 SGHTA, CDR2 FQGNSA. The CDR3 contains 12 residues. As DNA, the CDR3 is TGTGCCAGCAGCTCCGATTATTCACCCCTCCACTTT. Translating it yields CASSSDYSPLHF.

The chain couples TRBV20-1 to TRBJ2-7; 7 bases fit TRBD2. The CDR3 runs to 15 residues. With 3 bases clipped from V and 4 bases from J, the junction kept 12 bases outside the gene matches. Germline V gene lookup returns CDR1 DFQATT and CDR2 SNEGSKA (reference sequence). CDR3 region: CSASPSSGLRYEQYF. DNA for the CDR3: TGCAGTGCTAGTCCCTCTAGCGGACTTAGGTACGAGCAGTACTTC.

This clone was recorded a few times. V gene TRBV30 combines with J gene TRBJ1-4; D not certain. The ends were cut back, 3 bases at V and 7 bases at J, with 15 bases in the middle. The germline V gene has CDR1 GTSNPN and CDR2 SVGIG (reference sequence). There are 14 residues in the CDR3. The CDR3 DNA reads TGTGCCTGGAGCGGTGCGGACCAAGGTGAAAAACTGTTTTTT. Amino acids: CAWSGADQGEKLFF. The variable domain in full, with the rest retrieved from reference TRBV30 and TRBJ1-4, is SQTIHQWPATLVQPVGSPLSLECTVEGTSNPNLYWYRQAAGRGLQLLFYSVGIGQISSEVPQNLSASRPQDRQFILSSKKLLLSDSGFYLCAWSGADQGEKLFFGSGTQLSVL.

The chain carries TRBV11-2 and TRBJ2-7; 7 nucleotides line up with TRBD1. Germline CDR1 SGHAT, CDR2 FQNNGV. This CDR3 contains 13 residues. The V gene end was trimmed by 3 bases and the J gene end by 4 bases; junction bases not matched to a gene: 3. The CDR3 DNA sequence: TGTGCCAGCAGCTTGGGACAGCTATACGAGCAGTACTTC. Its translation is CASSLGQLYEQYF. Complete variable domain (other parts from reference TRBV11-2 and TRBJ2-7): EAGVAQSPRYKIIEKRQSVAFWCNPISGHATLYWYQQILGQGPKLLIQFQNNGVVDDSQLPKDRFSAERLKGVDSTLKIQPAKLEDSAVYLCASSLGQLYEQYFGPGTRLTVT.

The chain is built from TRBV7-6 and TRBJ2-7; 7 bases match TRBD2. The CDR3 length is 16 residues. Germline-derived CDR1 and CDR2 are SGHVS and FNYEAQ. V was pared by 4 bases and J by 7 bases, with 16 bases of the junction left unmatched. CDR3 nucleotides: TGTGCCAGCAGCTCAACTAGCGCCGCACCGTCGATGGAGCAGTACTTC. It is translated as CASSSTSAAPSMEQYF. Looking up the rest from reference TRBV7-6 and TRBJ2-7 gives the full variable domain: GAGVSQSPRYKVTKRGQDVALRCDPISGHVSLYWYRQALGQGPEFLTYFNYEAQQDKSGLPNDRFSAERPEGSISTLTIQRTEQRDSAMYRCASSSTSAAPSMEQYFGPGTRLTVT.

The genes are TRBV4-3 and TRBJ2-7, with TRBD2 identical over 7 bases. Losses at the gene ends were 0 bases for V and 1 base for J; bases not matched to a gene: 3. Looked up from germline, CDR1 is LGHNA and CDR2 is YSLEER. This CDR3 has 15 amino acids. The CDR3 spells CASSQDGEGSYEQYF. As DNA, the CDR3 is TGCGCCAGCAGCCAAGATGGGGAGGGTTCCTACGAGCAGTACTTC.

The CDR3 loop is CASSLAMGAEQFF. Here the CDR3 DNA reads TGTGCCAGCAGCTTAGCGATGGGGGCAGAACAGTTCTTC. This chain links TRBV7-2 with TRBJ2-1, with D maybe TRBD1 (6 bases). The CDR3 loop spans 13 amino acids. Trimming took off 0 bases at V and 13 bases at J, with 13 bases between the two ends. The germline CDR1 and CDR2 sequences are SGHTA and FQGNSA.

The chain carries TRBV11-2 and TRBJ1-1; D ambiguous. The CDR3 contains 13 residues. Germline V gene sequence: CDR1 SGHAT, CDR2 FQNNGV. Deletions cut 6 bases from V and 1 base from J, with 9 bases between. The CDR3 DNA is TGTGCCAGCAGTCTAAGCCAGAACACTGAAGCTTTCTTT. This translates into CASSLSQNTEAFF.

This clone appeared a single time. The chain is built from TRBV9 and TRBJ1-1; perhaps TRBD1 as D (6 bases). The V and J ends lost 4 bases and 7 bases respectively, with 11 bases between them. Germline V CDR1 and CDR2: SGDLS, YYNGEE. The length of the CDR3 is 12 residues. CDR3 residues: CASSRGQFEAFF. DNA of the CDR3: TGTGCCAGCAGCAGAGGACAGTTTGAAGCTTTCTTT.

The chain links TRBV5-5 to TRBJ1-5; 8 positions match TRBD1. Unmatched junction bases numbered 6, after V lost 4 bases and J lost 0 bases. CDR1 is SGHKS, CDR2 YYEKEE, per germline (reference sequence). The CDR3 runs 16 residues. CDR3 DNA sequence: TGTGCCAGCAGCATGAACAGGGGGGATAGCAATCAGCCCCAGCATTTT. It encodes CASSMNRGDSNQPQHF.

The genes are TRBV24-1 and TRBJ2-3, with 7 bases lining up with TRBD2. The CDR3 spans 18 residues. With V trimmed by 0 bases and J by 1 base, 9 bases remained unmatched. Germline V CDR1 and CDR2: KGHDR, SFDVKD. CDR3 bases: TGTGCCACCAGTGATTTGAAAGGGGAGGGATTGGGCACAGATACGCAGTATTTT. It encodes CATSDLKGEGLGTDTQYF.

The chain joins TRBV2 to TRBJ2-2; D possibly matches TRBD1 or TRBD2 (5 bases each). Looked up from germline, CDR1 is SNHLY and CDR2 is FYNNEI. The CDR3 extends over 14 amino acids. V lost 6 bases to trimming and J lost 4 bases, with 12 bases between them. CDR3 amino acids: CASSLGPPTGELFF. As DNA, the CDR3 is TGTGCCAGCAGCCTGGGACCGCCCACCGGGGAGCTGTTTTTT.

The chain recombines TRBV28 with TRBJ1-2, with TRBD1 as a possible D gene (5 bases). Trimming left V 8 bases short and J 2 bases short, with 24 bases between. The germline V gene has CDR1 MDHEN and CDR2 SYDVKM. The CDR3 has 17 amino acids. CDR3 bases: TGTGCCAGCGTCCCTGCAGGGAGGGTTAGGGGAAACTATGGCTACACCTTC. Protein product: CASVPAGRVRGNYGYTF.

This clone was counted a few times. The chain recombines TRBV6-2 or TRBV6-3 with TRBJ1-2, with a tentative D call TRBD1 (5 bases). With 6 bases removed from V and 8 bases from J, the gap between germline ends came to 13 bases. Germline values: CDR1 MNHEY, CDR2 SVGEGT. CDR3 size: 12 residues. CDR3 loop: CASSHGTEGYTF. The CDR3 region has the DNA TGTGCCAGCAGCCACGGGACGGAAGGCTACACCTTC.

This CDR3 is CASRATGNQPQHF. In DNA form, the CDR3 reads TGCGCCAGCAGGGCGACAGGGAATCAGCCCCAGCATTTT. The rearrangement joins TRBV10-1 to TRBJ1-5; 7 nucleotides line up with TRBD1. The CDR3 loop spans 13 amino acids. Per germline, CDR1 WNHNN and CDR2 SYGVQD (reference sequence). Germline trimming cut 6 bases from V and 4 bases from J; bases unmatched to any gene: 3.